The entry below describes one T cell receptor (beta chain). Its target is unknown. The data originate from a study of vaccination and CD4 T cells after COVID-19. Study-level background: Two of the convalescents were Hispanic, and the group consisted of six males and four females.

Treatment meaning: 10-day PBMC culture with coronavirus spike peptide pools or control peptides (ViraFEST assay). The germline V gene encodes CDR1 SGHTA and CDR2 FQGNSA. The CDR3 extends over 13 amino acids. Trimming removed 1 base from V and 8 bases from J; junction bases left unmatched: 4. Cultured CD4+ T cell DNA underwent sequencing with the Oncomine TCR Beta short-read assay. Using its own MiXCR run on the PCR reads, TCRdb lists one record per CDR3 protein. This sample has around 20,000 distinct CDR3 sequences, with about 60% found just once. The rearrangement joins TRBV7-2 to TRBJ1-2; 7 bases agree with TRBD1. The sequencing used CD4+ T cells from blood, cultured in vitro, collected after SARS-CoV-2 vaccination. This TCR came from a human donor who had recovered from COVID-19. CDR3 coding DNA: TGTGCCAGCAGCTTAGGGGGACAGAGAGGCTACACCTTC. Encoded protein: CASSLGGQRGYTF.